The subject of this entry is one T cell receptor beta chain. In the original processing: Reference gene primers were amplified, and this amplification served to estimate nucleated cell counts. Using immunoSEQ multiplex PCR, the repertoire was profiled, and TCRdb retains in-frame clones only, with some absent. Clonal size and the V and J genes are those of that table, whereas D and trimming came from the DNA. This repertoire shows 70,000 to 95,000 clones, less than 85% found once; its top ten account for around 13%. These data originate in a study of blood T cell repertoires in COVID-19. Turning to the study itself: Sites across the United States, Italy and Spain contributed samples from acute and convalescent COVID-19. T cells, B-cell-depleted T cells, or PBMCs provided the cDNA or gDNA that served as material.

Material: peripheral blood. This clonotype was sampled from a human donor in a cohort sampled during active COVID-19.

The CDR3 region has the DNA TGTGCCAGCAGCGCTTCCGGGACAGAAGATTCCTATGGCTACACCTTC. Translating gives CASSASGTEDSYGYTF. The V gene is TRBV5-4, the J gene TRBJ1-2; 7 bases agree with TRBD1. V lost 4 bases, J lost 4 bases, and 13 bases stayed unmatched. Germline values: CDR1 SGHNT, CDR2 YYREEE (reference sequence). This CDR3 is built from 16 residues.